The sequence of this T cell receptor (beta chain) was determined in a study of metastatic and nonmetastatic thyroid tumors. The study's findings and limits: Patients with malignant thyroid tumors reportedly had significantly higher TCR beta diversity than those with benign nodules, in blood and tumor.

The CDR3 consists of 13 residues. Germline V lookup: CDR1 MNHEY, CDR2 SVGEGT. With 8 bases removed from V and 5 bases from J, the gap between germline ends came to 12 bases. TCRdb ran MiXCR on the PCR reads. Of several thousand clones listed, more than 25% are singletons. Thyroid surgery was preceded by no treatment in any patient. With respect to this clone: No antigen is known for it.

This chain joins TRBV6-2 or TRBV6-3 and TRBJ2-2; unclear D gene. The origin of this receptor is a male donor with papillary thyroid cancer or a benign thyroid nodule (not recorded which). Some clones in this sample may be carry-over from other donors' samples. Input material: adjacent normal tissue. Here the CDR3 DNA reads TGTGCCAGCGGGCAGGTACCAACCGGGGAGCTGTTTTTT. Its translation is CASGQVPTGELFF.